Presented here are 25 T cell receptor beta chains from one specimen sequenced in a study of blood T cell repertoires in COVID-19. Clones were sequenced by immunoSEQ multiplex PCR, and TCRdb holds only the in-frame ones, with some missing. The sample holds nearly 200,000 clones; around 85% are singletons and the top ten take 0.95%. The sample was peripheral blood. The origin of the receptors is a man between 60 and 70 years old with COVID-19, enrolled during active disease.

This chain joins TRBV7-9 and TRBJ1-5; D is undetermined. The CDR3 is made up of 12 amino acids. Germline lookup yields CDR1 SEHNR and CDR2 FQNEAQ (reference sequence). Trimming removed 3 bases from V and 8 bases from J, with 8 bases in between. This CDR3 reads CASSFGREPQHF. The CDR3 coding sequence is TGTGCCAGCAGCTTCGGCCGGGAGCCCCAGCATTTT.

The chain employs TRBV28 and TRBJ2-5, with 12 bases identical to TRBD2. The CDR3 is 15 residues long. After removal of 2 bases from V and 4 bases from J, the junction contained 2 bases not matched to a gene. Germline CDR1 reads MDHEN; CDR2 reads SYDVKM. The DNA of the CDR3 is TGTGCCAGCAGTTTAGGACTAGCGGGATCAGAGACCCAGTACTTC. It is translated as CASSLGLAGSETQYF.

The V gene is TRBV12-3 or TRBV12-4, the J gene TRBJ2-1; 8 nucleotides line up with TRBD1. The CDR3 has 12 amino acids. J lost 6 bases, V lost 8 bases, and 3 bases had no gene match. The CDR3 loop is CASGTGGNEQFF. CDR3 bases: TGTGCCAGCGGAACAGGGGGCAATGAGCAGTTCTTC.

This clone was observed a single time. This rearrangement joins TRBV27 to TRBJ1-2; 8 nucleotides align to TRBD1. CDR3 size: 13 residues. Per the germline V gene, CDR1 is MNHEY and CDR2 is SMNVEV (reference sequence). The J segment lost 8 bases and the V segment lost 5 bases, leaving 7 bases of the junction unmatched. CDR3 loop: CASSDTGGVGYTF. The CDR3 region has the DNA TGTGCCAGCAGTGATACAGGGGGAGTGGGCTACACCTTC.

J is TRBJ2-5 and V is TRBV6-5; possible D gene TRBD1, 6 bases. The CDR3 sequence is 14 residues long. The germline V gene has CDR1 MNHEY and CDR2 SVGAGI. V lost 6 bases and J 5 bases, leaving 16 bases between the germline ends. The CDR3 is CASSHRDLRETQYF. The CDR3 DNA sequence: TGTGCCAGCAGCCACAGGGATCTCAGGGAGACCCAGTACTTC.

The chain uses TRBV29-1 and TRBJ1-1; the match to TRBD1 covers 9 bases. The CDR3 sequence is 13 residues long. The junction had 9 bases not matched to a gene; V was cut back by 7 bases and J by 6 bases. Germline V gives CDR1 SQVTM, CDR2 ANQGSEA. In DNA, the CDR3 is TGCAGCGCTCGGACAGGGGCGTATGCTGAAGCTTTCTTT. This gives the protein CSARTGAYAEAFF.

The genes are TRBV7-2 and TRBJ2-2; D ambiguous. This CDR3 is built from 14 residues. The V gene lost 3 bases and the J gene lost 1 base, with 6 bases spanning the gap. The V gene's germline CDR1 is SGHTA and CDR2 FQGNSA. CDR3 in DNA: TGTGCCAGCAGCTTGACTGAGAACACCGGGGAGCTGTTTTTT. This codes for CASSLTENTGELFF.

A few counts support this clone. This chain joins TRBV27 and TRBJ1-3; D is undetermined. Germline-derived CDR1 and CDR2 are MNHEY and SMNVEV (reference sequence). V was trimmed by 6 bases and J by 1 base, leaving 10 bases between them. The CDR3 runs 14 residues. The CDR3 is CASSSRVSGNTIYF. CDR3 bases: TGTGCCAGCAGCTCCCGGGTGTCTGGAAACACCATATATTTT.

This chain uses TRBV2 with TRBJ1-1, with TRBD1 identical over 7 bases. The CDR3 has 15 residues. The V gene end was trimmed by 7 bases and the J gene end by 3 bases; junction bases not matched to a gene: 11. Germline assignment: CDR1 SNHLY and CDR2 FYNNEI. CDR3 nucleotide sequence: TGTGCCAGCAAGCTTCCGGGACAGATTTACACTGAAGCTTTCTTT. Encoded protein: CASKLPGQIYTEAFF.

The chain links TRBV7-9 to TRBJ1-1; 8 bases align to TRBD1. CDR1 and CDR2 (germline): SEHNR, FQNEAQ (reference sequence). V shed 0 bases and J 3 bases; nucleotides not matched to a gene: 3. This CDR3 region has 15 residues. CDR3 protein: CASSLARQGYTEAFF. The CDR3 DNA reads TGTGCCAGCAGCTTAGCCCGACAGGGGTACACTGAAGCTTTCTTT.

This clone was detected once. The chain combines TRBV14 with TRBJ1-1; no firm D call. Looked up from germline, CDR1 is SGHDN and CDR2 is FVKESK. The CDR3 is made up of 15 amino acids. Trimming took off 4 bases at V and 1 base at J, with 13 bases between the two ends. This chain's CDR3 is CASSRHLIANTEAFF. CDR3 nucleotide sequence: TGTGCCAGCAGCCGCCACCTAATTGCGAACACTGAAGCTTTCTTT.

This chain connects TRBV25-1 to TRBJ1-2; no reliable D call. Trimming removed 7 bases from V and 8 bases from J, with 8 bases in between. The CDR3 sequence is 10 residues long. The germline CDR1 and CDR2 sequences are MGHDK and SYGVNS. This CDR3 reads CASKAEGYTF. DNA for the CDR3: TGTGCCAGCAAAGCCGAAGGCTACACCTTC.

This chain links TRBV5-1 with TRBJ2-6, with 7 nucleotides matching TRBD1. The germline V gene encodes CDR1 SGHRS and CDR2 YFSETQ. CDR3 size: 18 residues. V lost 0 bases to trimming and J lost 0 bases; unmatched junction nucleotides: 6. This CDR3 reads CASSLGGQPPSGANVLTF. In DNA, the CDR3 is TGCGCCAGCAGCTTGGGGGGACAGCCACCCTCTGGGGCCAACGTCCTGACTTTC.

The chain joins TRBV28 to TRBJ2-1; D uncertain. The CDR3 is made up of 12 amino acids. V was shortened by 2 bases and J by 8 bases, with 7 bases between the two germline ends. Germline V gene sequence: CDR1 MDHEN, CDR2 SYDVKM. The CDR3, as DNA: TGTGCCAGCAGTTTACGACGGGATGAGCAGTTCTTC. It encodes CASSLRRDEQFF. Using reference TRBV28 and TRBJ2-1 for the parts outside the CDR3, the full variable domain is DVKVTQSSRYLVKRTGEKVFLECVQDMDHENMFWYRQDPGLGLRLIYFSYDVKMKEKGDIPEGYSVSREKKERFSLILESASTNQTSMYLCASSLRRDEQFFGPGTRLTVL.

J is TRBJ2-5 and V is TRBV7-8; 9 bases line up with TRBD1. The J segment lost 1 base and the V segment lost 4 bases, leaving 16 bases of the junction unmatched. The CDR3 is 19 amino acids. CDR1 and CDR2 (germline): SGHVS, FQNEAQ. The CDR3 region is CASSSDFYGTGPSQETQYF. The CDR3 DNA sequence: TGTGCCAGCAGCTCTGACTTTTATGGGACAGGGCCTTCCCAAGAGACCCAGTACTTC.

V gene TRBV3-1 (or the pseudogene TRBV3-2) combines with J gene TRBJ2-3; tentative D call: TRBD1 (7 bases). V lost 1 base to trimming and J lost 3 bases, with 11 bases between them. Per the germline V gene, CDR1 is LGHDT and CDR2 is YNNKEL (reference sequence). This CDR3 is 15 amino acids long. In nucleotides, the CDR3 is TGTGCCAGCAGCCAAGCGCAGGGGGGTACAGATACGCAGTATTTT. Amino acids: CASSQAQGGTDTQYF.

The CDR3 DNA sequence: TGTGCCAGCAGAGCCCGGTGGGAGACAGGGAGGTCCTACGAGCAGTACTTC. Translated: CASRARWETGRSYEQYF. J is TRBJ2-7 and V is TRBV27, with D tentatively TRBD1 (7 bases). The V and J ends lost 6 bases and 1 base respectively, with 22 bases between them. The CDR3 spans 17 residues. Germline V gene sequence: CDR1 MNHEY, CDR2 SMNVEV (reference sequence).

This sequence joins TRBV6-5 and TRBJ2-7; 9 bases are shared with TRBD1. Germline trimming cut 4 bases from V and 3 bases from J; bases unmatched to any gene: 10. This CDR3 is built from 16 residues. Germline values: CDR1 MNHEY, CDR2 SVGAGI. CDR3 amino acids: CASSSLPRTGVYEQYF. The CDR3 nucleotides are TGTGCCAGCAGTTCTCTCCCAAGGACAGGGGTCTACGAGCAGTACTTC.

CDR3 sequence reads: CASSLTARDTQYF. The CDR3 coding sequence is TGTGCCAGCAGCTTAACAGCCAGGGATACGCAGTATTTT. V usage is TRBV7-2 and J usage is TRBJ2-3, with no clear D. Germline CDR1 SGHTA, CDR2 FQGNSA. This CDR3 is 13 amino acids long. V gave up 2 bases and J gave up 6 bases, with 9 bases separating them.

The chain employs TRBV12-3 or TRBV12-4 and TRBJ1-1; D is undetermined. With 6 bases removed from V and 6 bases from J, the gap between germline ends came to 14 bases. The CDR3 is made up of 13 amino acids. CDR3 region: CASRGRRSPEAFF. CDR3 DNA sequence: TGTGCCAGCAGGGGTCGGAGGAGTCCTGAAGCTTTCTTT.

This clone was detected a few times. J is TRBJ1-2 and V is TRBV6-2 or TRBV6-3; tentatively, D is TRBD1 (6 bases). Looked up from germline, CDR1 is MNHEY and CDR2 is SVGEGT. V gave up 2 bases and J gave up 4 bases, with 11 bases separating them. This CDR3 has 14 residues. CDR3 DNA: TGTGCCAGCAGTTACCGGGGGGCTACCTATGGCTACACCTTC. Translation: CASSYRGATYGYTF.

V and J are TRBV5-1 and TRBJ1-2; a possible D gene is TRBD1 (5 bases). Germline V gene sequence: CDR1 SGHRS, CDR2 YFSETQ. CDR3 length equals 16 residues. The V gene lost 0 bases and the J gene lost 8 bases, with 20 bases spanning the gap. The CDR3 coding sequence is TGCGCCAGCAGCTTGGTCAGGGAGGTTGAGCCACTCGGCTACACCTTC. Residues: CASSLVREVEPLGYTF.

The chain combines TRBV27 with TRBJ1-6, with D hard to call. The CDR3 has 17 residues. CDR1 is MNHEY and CDR2 is SMNVEV in the germline V gene (reference sequence). Trimming left V 5 bases short and J 0 bases short, with 14 bases between. The CDR3 DNA is TGTGCCAGCAGTCCCCCGAAGCCTGTCTCCTATAATTCACCCCTCCACTTT. Protein sequence: CASSPPKPVSYNSPLHF.

The chain recombines TRBV9 with TRBJ2-5; TRBD2 matches at 12 bases. V lost 0 bases to trimming and J lost 1 base; unmatched junction nucleotides: 4. The length of the CDR3 is 17 residues. The V gene's germline CDR1 is SGDLS and CDR2 YYNGEE. CDR3 nucleotides: TGTGCCAGCAGCGTAGGGGCTAGCGGGAGGGTCCAAGAGACCCAGTACTTC. It specifies CASSVGASGRVQETQYF.

The CDR3 is CASSSYRGNTEAFF. The DNA of the CDR3 is TGCGCCAGCAGTTCATACAGGGGAAACACTGAAGCTTTCTTT. V and J are TRBV5-1 and TRBJ1-1; TRBD1 agrees at 7 bases. Germline trimming cut 5 bases from V and 2 bases from J; bases unmatched to any gene: 6. CDR1 and CDR2 (germline): SGHRS, YFSETQ. CDR3 length equals 14 residues. The whole variable domain, filled in from reference TRBV5-1 and TRBJ1-1, reads KAGVTQTPRYLIKTRGQQVTLSCSPISGHRSVSWYQQTPGQGLQFLFEYFSETQRNKGNFPGRFSGRQFSNSRSEMNVSTLELGDSALYLCASSSYRGNTEAFFGQGTRLTVV.